This entry lists 10 T cell receptor beta chains sequenced from one sample in a study of cytomegalovirus exposure and HLA in healthy donors. In the PCR, 60 Vbeta and 13 Jbeta primers were used. Data came from immunoSEQ multiplex PCR; TCRdb stores just in-frame clones and leaves some out. The sample gives about 130,000 clones, over 70% of which show up once; approximately 1.7% is in the top ten. Material: PBMCs. Source of these receptors: a woman in her forties in good health and CMV-seronegative.

The genes are TRBV18 and TRBJ1-2; D possibly corresponds to TRBD1 (6 bases). CDR1 KGHSH and CDR2 LQKENI come from the germline V gene. The CDR3 is made up of 15 amino acids. V gave up 6 bases and J gave up 4 bases, with 18 bases separating them. In DNA, the CDR3 is TGTGCCAGCTCCCCCCGGGCAGGGGACCCCTATGGCTACACCTTC. This encodes CASSPRAGDPYGYTF.

This chain links TRBV4-2 with TRBJ1-2; no clear D. The CDR3 has 18 residues. With 0 bases removed from V and 3 bases from J, the gap between germline ends came to 20 bases. Germline lookup yields CDR1 LGHNA and CDR2 YNFKEQ. The CDR3 nucleotides are TGTGCCAGCAGCCAAGAAGGCCAGGCAGTCAATCGGTACTATGGCTACACCTTC. This translates into CASSQEGQAVNRYYGYTF.

V gene TRBV4-2 combines with J gene TRBJ2-7, with TRBD2 matching over 12 bases. Germline V CDR1 and CDR2: LGHNA, YNFKEQ. After removal of 1 base from V and 1 base from J, the junction contained 2 bases not matched to a gene. The CDR3 has 16 residues. DNA for the CDR3: TGTGCCAGCAGCCAAGGCGGACTAGCGGGGTCCTACGAGCAGTACTTC. This sequence encodes CASSQGGLAGSYEQYF.

The rearrangement joins TRBV4-2 to TRBJ1-1, with 7 bases matching TRBD1. This CDR3 region has 15 residues. Trimming removed 3 bases from V and 0 bases from J; junction bases left unmatched: 4. CDR1 and CDR2 from the germline V gene are LGHNA and YNFKEQ. The chain's CDR3 is CASSQTGQMNTEAFF. CDR3 DNA: TGTGCCAGCAGCCAGACAGGGCAAATGAACACTGAAGCTTTCTTT.

The J gene is TRBJ2-5, the V gene TRBV10-3, with 7 bases that match TRBD1. Losses at the gene ends were 6 bases for V and 2 bases for J; bases not matched to a gene: 6. Germline-derived CDR1 and CDR2 are ENHRY and SYGVKD. The CDR3 is made up of 14 amino acids. CDR3 in amino acids: CAISPGTAQETQYF. CDR3 DNA sequence: TGTGCCATCAGCCCCGGGACAGCTCAAGAGACCCAGTACTTC.

J is TRBJ2-3 and V is TRBV6-1, with TRBD2 identical over 11 bases. CDR1 is MNHNS and CDR2 is SASEGT in the germline V gene. CDR3 length: 16 residues. V lost 0 bases and J lost 1; bases outside the gene matches: 0. CDR3: CASSEATSGGTDTQYF. Here the CDR3 DNA reads TGTGCCAGCAGTGAAGCGACTAGCGGGGGCACAGATACGCAGTATTTT.

The gene calls are TRBV18 and TRBJ1-4, with D maybe TRBD1 (5 bases). V gave up 4 bases and J gave up 4 bases, with 10 bases separating them. The CDR3 sequence is 14 residues long. Germline V gene sequence: CDR1 KGHSH, CDR2 LQKENI. The CDR3 nucleotides read TGTGCCAGCTCACTTGGGGCCGGTAATGAAAAACTGTTTTTT. The encoded protein is CASSLGAGNEKLFF.

The rearrangement uses TRBV29-1 and TRBJ2-7, with 10 nucleotides matching TRBD1. The CDR3 has 14 amino acids. Germline CDR1 SQVTM, CDR2 ANQGSEA. Trimming removed 5 bases from V and 6 bases from J; junction bases left unmatched: 10. CDR3 amino acids: CSVRTGGVLGEQYF. CDR3 bases: TGCAGCGTTAGGACAGGGGGGGTGCTAGGCGAGCAGTACTTC.

The J gene is TRBJ1-1, the V gene TRBV9, with TRBD1 matching 9 bases. The CDR3 has 14 residues. Losses at the gene ends were 1 base for V and 5 bases for J; bases not matched to a gene: 3. The germline gives CDR1 SGDLS, CDR2 YYNGEE. As DNA, the CDR3 is TGTGCCAGCAGCGTAAAGACAGGGGGTACTGAAGCTTTCTTT. Its protein product is CASSVKTGGTEAFF.

The chain is built from TRBV4-2 and TRBJ1-6, with D maybe TRBD1 (5 bases). The CDR3 runs to 23 residues. Germline-derived CDR1 and CDR2 are LGHNA and YNFKEQ. V lost 1 base and J 0 bases, leaving 28 bases between the germline ends. The CDR3 nucleotides read TGTGCCAGCAGCCAAGTAATAACCGCCCCGGGACTGGGAGGTAGCTCCTATAATTCACCCCTCCACTTT. Translating gives CASSQVITAPGLGGSSYNSPLHF.